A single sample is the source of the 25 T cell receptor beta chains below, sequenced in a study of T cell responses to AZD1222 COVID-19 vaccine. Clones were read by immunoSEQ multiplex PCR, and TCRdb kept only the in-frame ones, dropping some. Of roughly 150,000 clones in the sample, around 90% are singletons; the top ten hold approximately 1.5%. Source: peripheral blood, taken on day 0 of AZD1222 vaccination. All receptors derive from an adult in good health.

CDR3 in DNA: TGTGCCAGCAGCCCTTGGGGAGGGGGCACTGAAGCTTTCTTT. It translates to CASSPWGGGTEAFF. The chain joins TRBV11-2 to TRBJ1-1, with D tentatively TRBD1 (6 bases). The CDR3 contains 14 residues. The ends were cut back, 5 bases at V and 4 bases at J, with 14 bases in the middle. Germline V CDR1 and CDR2: SGHAT, FQNNGV. The variable domain in full, with the rest retrieved from reference TRBV11-2 and TRBJ1-1, is EAGVAQSPRYKIIEKRQSVAFWCNPISGHATLYWYQQILGQGPKLLIQFQNNGVVDDSQLPKDRFSAERLKGVDSTLKIQPAKLEDSAVYLCASSPWGGGTEAFFGQGTRLTVV.

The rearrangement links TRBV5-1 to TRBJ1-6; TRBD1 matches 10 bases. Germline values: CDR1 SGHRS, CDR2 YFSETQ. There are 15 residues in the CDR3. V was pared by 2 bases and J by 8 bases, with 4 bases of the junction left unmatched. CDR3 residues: CASSLVGQGYSPLHF. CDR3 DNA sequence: TGCGCCAGCAGCTTAGTGGGACAGGGGTATTCACCCCTCCACTTT.

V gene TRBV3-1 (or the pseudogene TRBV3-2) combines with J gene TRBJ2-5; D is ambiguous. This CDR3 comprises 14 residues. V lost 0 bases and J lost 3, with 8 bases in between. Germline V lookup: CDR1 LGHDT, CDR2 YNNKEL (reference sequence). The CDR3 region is CASSQDAAKETQYF. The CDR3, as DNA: TGTGCCAGCAGCCAAGATGCCGCTAAAGAGACCCAGTACTTC.

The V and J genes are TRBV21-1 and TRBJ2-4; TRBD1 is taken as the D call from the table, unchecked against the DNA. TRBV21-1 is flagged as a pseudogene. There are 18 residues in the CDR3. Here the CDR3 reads CASSNRDRRYLNENIQYF. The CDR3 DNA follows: TGTGCCAGCAGCAACCGGGACAGACGTTACCTAAACGAAAACATTCAGTACTTC.

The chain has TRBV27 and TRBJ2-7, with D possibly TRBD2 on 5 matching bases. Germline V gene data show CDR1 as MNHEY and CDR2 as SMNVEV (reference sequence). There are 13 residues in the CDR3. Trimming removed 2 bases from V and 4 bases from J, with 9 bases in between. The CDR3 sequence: CASSLLGAYEQYF. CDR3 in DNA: TGTGCCAGCAGTTTACTGGGAGCTTACGAGCAGTACTTC.

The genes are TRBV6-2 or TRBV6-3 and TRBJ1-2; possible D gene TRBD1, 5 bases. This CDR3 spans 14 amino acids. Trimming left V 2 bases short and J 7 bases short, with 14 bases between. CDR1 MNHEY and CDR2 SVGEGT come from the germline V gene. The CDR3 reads CASSYVGGVLGYTF. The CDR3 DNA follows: TGTGCCAGCAGTTACGTCGGAGGGGTCCTTGGCTACACCTTC.

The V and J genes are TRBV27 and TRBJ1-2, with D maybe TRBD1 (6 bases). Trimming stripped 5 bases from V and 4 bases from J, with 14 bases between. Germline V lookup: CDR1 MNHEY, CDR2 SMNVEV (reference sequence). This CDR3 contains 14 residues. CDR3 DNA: TGTGCCAGCAGTCCCACGTGGACAGTCTATGGCTACACCTTC. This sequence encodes CASSPTWTVYGYTF.

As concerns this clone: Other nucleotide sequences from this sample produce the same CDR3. The DNA of the CDR3 is TGTGCCAGCAGTTTATCAATAGGGACTGAAGCTTTCTTT. Translated: CASSLSIGTEAFF. The chain has TRBV27 and TRBJ1-1; D gene ambiguous. The length of the CDR3 is 13 residues. Germline CDR1 and CDR2: MNHEY and SMNVEV (reference sequence). Between the trimmed V and J ends, which lost 0 bases and 5 bases, there was a span of 7 bases.

The CDR3 spells CASIPLGRDEAFF. The CDR3 coding sequence is TGTGCCAGCATCCCGCTCGGGCGGGATGAAGCTTTCTTT. The chain joins TRBV12-3 or TRBV12-4 to TRBJ1-1, with no clear D. The V end lost 7 bases, the J end lost 7 bases, and 16 bases lay between the germline ends. This CDR3 contains 13 residues.

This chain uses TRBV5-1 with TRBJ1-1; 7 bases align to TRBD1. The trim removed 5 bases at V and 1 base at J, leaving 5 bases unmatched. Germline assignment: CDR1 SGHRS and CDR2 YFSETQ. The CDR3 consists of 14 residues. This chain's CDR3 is CASSKNRGNTEAFF. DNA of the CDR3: TGCGCCAGCAGTAAGAACAGGGGGAACACTGAAGCTTTCTTT.

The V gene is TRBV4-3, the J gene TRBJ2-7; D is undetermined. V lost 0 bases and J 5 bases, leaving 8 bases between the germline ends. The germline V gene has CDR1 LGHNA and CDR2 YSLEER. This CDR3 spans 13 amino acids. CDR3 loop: CASSQDLVDEQYF. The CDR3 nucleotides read TGCGCCAGCAGCCAAGATTTGGTCGACGAGCAGTACTTC.

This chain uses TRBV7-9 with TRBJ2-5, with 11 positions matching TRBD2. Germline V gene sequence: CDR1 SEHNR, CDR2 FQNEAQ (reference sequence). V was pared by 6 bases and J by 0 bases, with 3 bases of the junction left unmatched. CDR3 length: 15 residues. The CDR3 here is CASRASGGNQETQYF. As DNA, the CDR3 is TGTGCCAGCAGGGCTAGCGGGGGGAACCAAGAGACCCAGTACTTC.

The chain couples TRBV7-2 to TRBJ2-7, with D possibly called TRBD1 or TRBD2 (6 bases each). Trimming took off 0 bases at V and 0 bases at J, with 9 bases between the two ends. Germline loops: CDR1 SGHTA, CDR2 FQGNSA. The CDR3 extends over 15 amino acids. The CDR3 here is CASSLAGGGSYEQYF. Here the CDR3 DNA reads TGTGCCAGCAGCTTAGCTGGAGGGGGCTCCTACGAGCAGTACTTC.

The DNA for the CDR3 is TGTGCCAGCTCACCAGATCTAGCCGTGAACACCGGGGAGCTGTTTTTT. Amino acids: CASSPDLAVNTGELFF. The chain uses TRBV18 and TRBJ2-2; tentative D call: TRBD2 (5 bases). Trimming took 2 bases from V and 1 from J, leaving 11 bases between them. CDR3 size: 16 residues. Germline V gives CDR1 KGHSH, CDR2 LQKENI.

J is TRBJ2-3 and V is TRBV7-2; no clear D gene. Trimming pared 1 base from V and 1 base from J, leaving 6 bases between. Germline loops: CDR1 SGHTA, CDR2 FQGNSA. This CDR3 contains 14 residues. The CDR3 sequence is CASSLGLRTDTQYF. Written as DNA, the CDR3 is TGTGCCAGCAGCTTAGGTCTACGCACAGATACGCAGTATTTT.

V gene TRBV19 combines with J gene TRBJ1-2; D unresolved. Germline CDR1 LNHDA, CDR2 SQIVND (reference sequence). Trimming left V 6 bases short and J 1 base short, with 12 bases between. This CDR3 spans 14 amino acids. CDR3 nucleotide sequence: TGTGCCAGTAGAGTGGCAGGAGGTAACTATGGCTACACCTTC. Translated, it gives CASRVAGGNYGYTF. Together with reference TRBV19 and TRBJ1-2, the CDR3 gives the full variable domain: DGGITQSPKYLFRKEGQNVTLSCEQNLNHDAMYWYRQDPGQGLRLIYYSQIVNDFQKGDIAEGYSVSREKKESFPLTVTSAQKNPTAFYLCASRVAGGNYGYTFGSGTRLTVV.

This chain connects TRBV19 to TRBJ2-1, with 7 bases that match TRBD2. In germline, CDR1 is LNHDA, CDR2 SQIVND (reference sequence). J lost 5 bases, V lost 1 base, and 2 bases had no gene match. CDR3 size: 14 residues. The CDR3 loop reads CASSIGGSDNEQFF. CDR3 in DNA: TGTGCCAGTAGTATAGGCGGGAGCGACAATGAGCAGTTCTTC.

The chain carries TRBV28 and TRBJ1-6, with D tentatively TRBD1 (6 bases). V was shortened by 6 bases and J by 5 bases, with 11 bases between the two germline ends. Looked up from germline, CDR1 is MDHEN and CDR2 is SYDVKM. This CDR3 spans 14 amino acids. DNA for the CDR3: TGTGCCAGCAGCAGAAGGGGGAATAATTCACCCCTCCACTTT. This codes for CASSRRGNNSPLHF.

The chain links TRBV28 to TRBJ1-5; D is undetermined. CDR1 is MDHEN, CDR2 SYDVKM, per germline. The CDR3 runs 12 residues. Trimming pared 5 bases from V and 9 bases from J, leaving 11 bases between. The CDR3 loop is CASSQPVSPQHF. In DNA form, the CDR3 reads TGTGCCAGCAGTCAACCCGTCTCGCCCCAGCATTTT. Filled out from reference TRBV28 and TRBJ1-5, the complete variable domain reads DVKVTQSSRYLVKRTGEKVFLECVQDMDHENMFWYRQDPGLGLRLIYFSYDVKMKEKGDIPEGYSVSREKKERFSLILESASTNQTSMYLCASSQPVSPQHFGDGTRLSIL.

CDR3 DNA sequence: TGTGCCACCAGCAGAGGGGGACAGCACTATCAGCCCCAGCATTTT. This sequence encodes CATSRGGQHYQPQHF. This chain links TRBV15 with TRBJ1-5, with TRBD1 matching 7 bases. Looked up from germline, CDR1 is LNHNV and CDR2 is YYDKDF (reference sequence). Trimming took 1 base from V and 5 from J; bases not matched to a gene: 5. The CDR3 totals 15 residues.

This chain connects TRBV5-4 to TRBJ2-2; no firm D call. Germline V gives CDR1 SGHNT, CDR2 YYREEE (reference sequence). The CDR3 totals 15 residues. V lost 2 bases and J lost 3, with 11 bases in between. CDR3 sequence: CASSFWQADTGELFF. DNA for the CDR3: TGTGCCAGCAGCTTCTGGCAGGCAGACACCGGGGAGCTGTTTTTT.

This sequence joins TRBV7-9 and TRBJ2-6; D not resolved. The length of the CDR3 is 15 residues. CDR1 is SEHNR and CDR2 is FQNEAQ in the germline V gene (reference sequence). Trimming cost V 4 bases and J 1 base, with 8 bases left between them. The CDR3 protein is CASSSSRSGANVLTF. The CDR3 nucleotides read TGTGCCAGCAGCTCCTCAAGATCTGGGGCCAACGTCCTGACTTTC.

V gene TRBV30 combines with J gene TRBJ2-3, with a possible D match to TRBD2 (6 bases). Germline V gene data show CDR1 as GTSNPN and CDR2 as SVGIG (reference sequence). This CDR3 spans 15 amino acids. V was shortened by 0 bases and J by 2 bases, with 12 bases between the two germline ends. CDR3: CAWSVPAGYTDTQYF. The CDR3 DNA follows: TGTGCCTGGAGTGTACCCGCGGGATACACAGATACGCAGTATTTT.

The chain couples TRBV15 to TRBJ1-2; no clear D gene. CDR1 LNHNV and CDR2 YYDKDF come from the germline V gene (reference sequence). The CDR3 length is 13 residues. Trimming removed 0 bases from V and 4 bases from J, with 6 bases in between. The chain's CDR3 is CATSRDLAYGYTF. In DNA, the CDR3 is TGTGCCACCAGCAGAGATTTGGCCTATGGCTACACCTTC.

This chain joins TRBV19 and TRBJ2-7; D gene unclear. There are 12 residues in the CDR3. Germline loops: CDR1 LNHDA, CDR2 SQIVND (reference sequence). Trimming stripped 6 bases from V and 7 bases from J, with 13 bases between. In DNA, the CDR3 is TGTGCCAGTAGCGGTCCTCTAGGAGAGCAGTACTTC. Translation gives CASSGPLGEQYF.